This T cell receptor beta chain was retrieved from a study of OX40 agonist ivuxolimab in advanced cancers. The CDR3 runs 16 residues. J gave up 1 base and V 7 bases, and 5 bases lay outside the gene matches. The germline V gene has CDR1 SGHRS and CDR2 YFSETQ. Sampling times: baseline, cycle 4 day 1, cycle 7 day 1. Profiled with immunoSEQ multiplex PCR; TCRdb holds only in-frame clones, not every one. Of 66,000 or so clones listed, roughly 85% are singletons. The chain joins TRBV5-1 to TRBJ2-3, with 14 bases matching TRBD2. This receptor was taken from an adult with an advanced solid tumor such as melanoma, head and neck, liver or kidney cancer. Sequenced here: CD4+ or CD8+ T cells sorted from blood, sampled in a trial of the OX40 agonist ivuxolimab. The CDR3 region is CASGRLAGGGTDTQYF. The CDR3 coding sequence is TGCGCCAGCGGAAGACTAGCGGGAGGGGGCACAGATACGCAGTATTTT.